Listed below are T cell receptor beta chains from one sample, sequenced in a study of T cells in Graves' hyperthyroidism and ophthalmopathy. TCRdb itself ran the multiplex PCR reads through MiXCR, one entry per CDR3 protein. Counted here are about half a million distinct CDR3 sequences, about 24% occurring once; the ten biggest clones make up 11%. The sequenced material came from blood. These receptors were collected from a woman under 40 with Graves' ophthalmopathy. Each CDR3 is given with its conserved first and last residue. The D gene is left open where the match is weak. Where a row states a size, it is once, few, many or the class of an expanded clone; other rows omit it.

TRBJ2-1	.	many	TRBV6-4	TGTGCCAGCCCCCCACCCAGGGACACCAAAAGAAACAATGAGCAGTTCTTC	CASPPPRDTKRNNEQFF
TRBJ1-2	.	many	TRBV6-2/TRBV6-3	TGTGCCAGCAGTTACCCCAGGGGCTACACCTTC	CASSYPRGYTF
TRBJ1-5	.	many	TRBV6-1	TGTGCCAGCAGTGGGTGGGGGATTCAGCCCCAGCATTTT	CASSGWGIQPQHF
TRBJ1-1	.	.	TRBV7-3	TGTGCCAGCAGTCCGGGGGTCGGCAGGCGAGCTTTCTTT	CASSPGVGRRAFF
TRBJ1-5	.	.	TRBV20-1	TGCAGTGCCAGACGTGGGGACTATCAGCCCCAGCATTTT	CSARRGDYQPQHF
TRBJ1-1	TRBD1	.	TRBV2	TGTGACAGCAGTGCCACAGGGGGCGAGACTGAAGCTTTCTTT	CDSSATGGETEAFF
TRBJ1-1	TRBD1	many	TRBV12-3/TRBV12-4	TGTGCCAGCAGTCTACACCAAGACAGGGGAGGAGGAGCTTTCTTT	CASSLHQDRGGGAFF
TRBJ2-2	.	few	TRBV7-3	TGTGCCAGCAGCTCATTTGACAGGATAGACACCGGGGAGCTGTTTTTT	CASSSFDRIDTGELFF
TRBJ1-2	TRBD1	many	TRBV6-5	TGTGCCAGCAGTTACTCTGACAGGGTTCATGGCTACACCTTC	CASSYSDRVHGYTF
TRBJ2-5	.	.	TRBV5-1	TGCGCCAGCAGCTTGATTGTGGGGAAGGGGGAGACCCAGTACTTC	CASSLIVGKGETQYF
TRBJ1-1	.	many	TRBV4-3	TGCGCCAGCACCCCAGGGCCCTTGAACACTGAAGCTTTCTTT	CASTPGPLNTEAFF
TRBJ1-2	TRBD1	few	TRBV11-2	TGTGCCAGCAGCTTACAACCGGGACAGGGGGAGATGAGGGAGGGTGGCTACACCTTC	CASSLQPGQGEMREGGYTF
TRBJ1-1	TRBD1	many	TRBV12-3/TRBV12-4	TGTGCCAGCAGTGAGACAGGGAGGGCTGAAGCTTTCTTT	CASSETGRAEAFF
TRBJ2-7	TRBD2	many	TRBV20-1	TGCAGTGCTAGCCGTGCTAGCGGCTACGAGCAGTACTTC	CSASRASGYEQYF
TRBJ2-2	TRBD1	few	TRBV12-3/TRBV12-4	TGTGCCAGCAGTCACAGGGGACCCGGGGAGCTGTTTTTT	CASSHRGPGELFF
TRBJ2-7	TRBD2	many	TRBV29-1	TGCAGCGTTGTCGGGCGGGGGGCACCCTACGAGCAGTACTTC	CSVVGRGAPYEQYF
TRBJ1-2	.	.	TRBV6-1	TGTGCCAGCAGTCCCGAACCCCACCTGGACAGCAACTATGGCTACACCTTC	CASSPEPHLDSNYGYTF
TRBJ2-6	.	many	TRBV4-1	TGCGCCAGCAGCCTCAGATATTCGTCGGGAACTGGGGCCAACGTCCTGACTTTC	CASSLRYSSGTGANVLTF
TRBJ1-5	.	many	TRBV28	TGTGCCAGCAGCAGCCCCCTTGAGGGCTCCCCCCAGCATTTT	CASSSPLEGSPQHF
TRBJ1-4	.	many	TRBV2	TGTGCCAGCAGCCCTCGGACAGTCACCAATGAAAAACTGTTTTTT	CASSPRTVTNEKLFF
TRBJ1-2	TRBD1	many	TRBV19	TGTGCCAGTAGTCCGTTGGACAGGGAACGCTACACCTTC	CASSPLDRERYTF
TRBJ1-5	TRBD1	many	TRBV2	TGTGCCAGCAGCGCAGGACAGGGACTACGGAGCAATCAGCCCCAGCATTTT	CASSAGQGLRSNQPQHF
TRBJ2-2	TRBD1	many	TRBV18	TGTGCCAGCTCACAGCGGGACAGGGGCACCGGGGAGCTGTTTTTT	CASSQRDRGTGELFF
TRBJ1-1	.	.	TRBV15	TGTGCCACCAGCAGAGATACCAGGGGAACTGAAGCTTTCTTT	CATSRDTRGTEAFF
TRBJ1-3	.	.	TRBV20-1	TGCAGTGCTAGAGTGAGAGGCCTATACACCATATATTTT	CSARVRGLYTIYF
TRBJ1-1	TRBD1	many	TRBV11-2	TGTGCCAGCAGCCCCCCAGACAGGGTCGTTGAAGCTTTCTTT	CASSPPDRVVEAFF
TRBJ1-1	.	many	TRBV19	TGTGCCAGTAGCCGAATTGGACAGCCGAACACTGAAGCTTTCTTT	CASSRIGQPNTEAFF
TRBJ1-5	.	.	TRBV12-3/TRBV12-4	TGTGCCAGCAGTTCCGGGACACAAGTTAATCAGCCCCAGCATTTT	CASSSGTQVNQPQHF
TRBJ2-3	TRBD1	.	TRBV20-1	TGCAGTGCTCACCAATCGACAGGGGGAACAGATACGCAGTATTTT	CSAHQSTGGTDTQYF
TRBJ2-7	TRBD2	once	TRBV20-1	TGCAGTGCCAACGGGGGACTAGCGGGAGCCTACGAGCAGTACTTC	CSANGGLAGAYEQYF
TRBJ1-2	TRBD1	few	TRBV2	TGTGCCAGCACTCCCGGTGGGACAGGACCTTGGGGCTACACCTTC	CASTPGGTGPWGYTF
TRBJ2-5	TRBD1	many	TRBV7-8	TGTGCCAGCAGCTCCCAGACAGGGTCGGAGACCCAGTACTTC	CASSSQTGSETQYF
TRBJ1-1	.	.	TRBV12-5	TGTGCTAGTGTCACAGGGCTGAACACTGAAGCTTTCTTT	CASVTGLNTEAFF
TRBJ2-7	.	few	TRBV19	TGTGCCAGTCGAGGAGTGAGTCCCTCGGGGCTCACCTACGAGCAGTACTTC	CASRGVSPSGLTYEQYF
TRBJ1-2	.	.	TRBV29-1	TGCAGCGCCACTGGATGGGGAGCTGCGAATGGCTACACCTTC	CSATGWGAANGYTF
TRBJ1-2	.	.	TRBV12-3/TRBV12-4	TGTGCCAGCAGCGCGGGGGGGGAGAACTATGGCTACACCTTC	CASSAGGENYGYTF
TRBJ1-3	.	.	TRBV12-3/TRBV12-4	TGTGCCAGCAGTTTAGGGACAGTATCTGGAAACACCATATATTTT	CASSLGTVSGNTIYF
TRBJ2-2	.	many	TRBV3-1	TGTGCCAGCAGCCAAGGGTTCGCGAACACCGGGGAGCTGTTTTTT	CASSQGFANTGELFF
TRBJ2-5	TRBD1	many	TRBV5-1	TGCGCCAGCAGCTCCCGGACAGGGGTCATAGAAGAGACCCAGTACTTC	CASSSRTGVIEETQYF
TRBJ1-1	.	many	TRBV6-5	TGTGCCAGCAGTTCCTACAGGGAAACTGAAGCTTTCTTT	CASSSYRETEAFF